The 32 T cell receptor beta chains reported below all come from one sample, sequenced in a study of early T cells in non-severe SARS-CoV-2 infection. TCRdb reprocessed the 5' RACE reads with MiXCR, giving one entry per CDR3 protein. The repertoire holds approximately 73,000 distinct CDR3 sequences, with around 11% as singletons. Material: whole blood. Receptors were obtained from an adult who was a healthcare worker with PCR-confirmed SARS-CoV-2 infection or an uninfected control (not recorded which).

The table lists this clonotype with many counts. The CDR3 reads CSATTAGGVEAFF. In DNA form, the CDR3 reads TGCAGTGCCACGACAGCCGGAGGGGTTGAAGCTTTCTTT. This chain uses TRBV20-1 with TRBJ1-1; tentatively, D is TRBD1 (5 bases). Germline CDR1 is DFQATT and CDR2 is SNEGSKA (reference sequence). The CDR3 has 13 amino acids. Trimming left V 6 bases short and J 7 bases short, with 18 bases between.

This clonotype has at least ten counts. This chain links TRBV7-9 with TRBJ2-7; D not certain. From germline, CDR1 is SEHNR and CDR2 FQNEAQ (reference sequence). Trimming shortened V by 1 base and J by 3 bases, and 4 bases separated the two germline ends. The CDR3 spans 12 residues. The CDR3 DNA is TGTGCCAGCAGCTTAGTTATCTACGAGCAGTACTTC. This encodes CASSLVIYEQYF.

Turning to this clonotype: Given a much more abundant clone one base away, this may be a read error. The rearrangement joins TRBV20-1 to TRBJ2-3; D remains unclear. Deletions cut 5 bases from V and 0 bases from J, with 9 bases between. Germline-derived CDR1 and CDR2 are DFQATT and SNEGSKA (reference sequence). The CDR3 has 13 residues. Here the CDR3 reads CSAPPESTDTQYF. CDR3 sequence (DNA): TGCAGTGCTCCGCCTGAAAGCACAGATACGCAGTATTTT.

This sequence joins TRBV7-9 and TRBJ2-6, with D perhaps TRBD1 (6 bases). V gave up 1 base and J gave up 0 bases, with 13 bases separating them. The CDR3 loop spans 18 amino acids. Germline values: CDR1 SEHNR, CDR2 FQNEAQ (reference sequence). The CDR3 region has the DNA TGTGCCAGCAGCTTAGGGACATCGGACAGCTCTGGGGCCAACGTCCTGACTTTC. Its translation: CASSLGTSDSSGANVLTF.

This clonotype was seen ten or more times. This sequence joins TRBV5-1 and TRBJ1-1; 7 positions match TRBD1. With 3 bases clipped from V and 4 bases from J, the junction kept 9 bases outside the gene matches. CDR3 length: 15 residues. Germline CDR1 SGHRS, CDR2 YFSETQ. The CDR3: CASSSARTGPTEAFF. CDR3 DNA sequence: TGCGCCAGCAGCTCTGCGAGGACAGGCCCCACTGAAGCTTTCTTT.

The sample holds many counts of this clonotype. The genes are TRBV12-3 or TRBV12-4 and TRBJ2-2, with D perhaps matching TRBD1 (6 bases). V lost 1 base and J 5 bases, leaving 14 bases between the germline ends. The CDR3 totals 16 residues. CDR3 in DNA: TGTGCCAGCAGTTTAGTGGGGGCGGCTAGTACCGGGGAGCTGTTTTTT. Encoded protein: CASSLVGAASTGELFF.

The chain joins TRBV4-2 to TRBJ2-3; D might be TRBD1 or TRBD2, each matching 7 bases. Germline V lookup: CDR1 LGHNA, CDR2 YNFKEQ. The CDR3 has 14 amino acids. The germline V and J ends were trimmed by 5 bases and 6 bases, with 15 bases remaining between them. CDR3 in amino acids: CASSSTGRDDTQYF. The CDR3 DNA sequence: TGTGCCAGCAGCTCGACAGGGAGGGATGATACGCAGTATTTT.

This clonotype occurred a few times. CDR3 amino acids: CASSFGQGEQPQHF. For the CDR3, the DNA is TGTGCCAGCAGCTTTGGACAGGGAGAACAGCCCCAGCATTTT. The rearrangement links TRBV5-5 to TRBJ1-5, with 8 bases that match TRBD1. The CDR3 length is 14 residues. Germline loops: CDR1 SGHKS, CDR2 YYEKEE (reference sequence). Trimming took 2 bases from V and 7 from J; bases not matched to a gene: 5. The complete variable domain, with remaining parts taken from reference TRBV5-5 and TRBJ1-5, reads DAGVTQSPTHLIKTRGQQVTLRCSPISGHKSVSWYQQVLGQGPQFIFQYYEKEERGRGNFPDRFSARQFPNYSSELNVNALLLGDSALYLCASSFGQGEQPQHFGDGTRLSIL.

This clonotype has at least ten counts. This chain joins TRBV30 and TRBJ2-5; 8 nucleotides agree with TRBD1. The CDR3 runs 13 residues. The J segment lost 5 bases and the V segment lost 2 bases, leaving 4 bases of the junction unmatched. The germline gives CDR1 GTSNPN, CDR2 SVGIG (reference sequence). CDR3 DNA: TGTGCCTGGAGTAGACAGGGGCGGGAGACCCAGTACTTC. Translation gives CAWSRQGRETQYF.

This clonotype was detected many times. The chain employs TRBV4-3 and TRBJ1-5; D ambiguous. The germline CDR1 and CDR2 sequences are LGHNA and YSLEER. There are 16 residues in the CDR3. Trimming stripped 0 bases from V and 5 bases from J, with 14 bases between. The CDR3 is CASSQDAVLGHQPQHF. In DNA form, the CDR3 reads TGCGCCAGCAGCCAAGATGCGGTCCTGGGTCATCAGCCCCAGCATTTT.

This clonotype showed up many times. This sequence joins TRBV7-2 and TRBJ2-1; no clear D gene. This CDR3 is built from 14 residues. Germline loops: CDR1 SGHTA, CDR2 FQGNSA. The V end lost 1 base, the J end lost 5 bases, and 9 bases lay between the germline ends. The DNA for the CDR3 is TGTGCCAGCAGCTTAGTAAACAGAAACAATGAGCAGTTCTTC. Translated: CASSLVNRNNEQFF.

The chain recombines TRBV29-1 with TRBJ2-1, with D possibly matching TRBD1 (7 bases). Trimming removed 3 bases at V and 6 bases at J, with 15 bases between. Germline V CDR1 and CDR2: SQVTM, ANQGSEA. This CDR3 is 14 amino acids long. CDR3 protein: CSVEEGAGGNEQFF. Here the CDR3 DNA reads TGCAGCGTTGAGGAGGGGGCAGGTGGCAATGAGCAGTTCTTC.

V usage is TRBV12-3 or TRBV12-4 and J usage is TRBJ2-7; D unresolved. The CDR3 spans 14 residues. Trimming stripped 5 bases from V and 0 bases from J, with 11 bases between. The CDR3 coding sequence is TGTGCCAGCAGTAAAGGCCCTAGCTCCTACGAGCAGTACTTC. This encodes CASSKGPSSYEQYF.

The rearrangement links TRBV2 to TRBJ2-7; D gene uncertain. The CDR3 spans 14 residues. V was trimmed by 4 bases and J by 1 base, leaving 11 bases between them. CDR1 SNHLY and CDR2 FYNNEI come from the germline V gene. The CDR3 DNA follows: TGTGCCAGCAGTGTCCGGCGGCTGTCCTACGAGCAGTACTTC. Protein sequence: CASSVRRLSYEQYF.

This clonotype was detected a few times. Here the CDR3 reads CATSDLPPHEAARTGGANVLTF. The CDR3 DNA reads TGTGCCACCAGTGATTTGCCTCCTCACGAGGCAGCAAGAACGGGTGGGGCCAACGTCCTGACTTTC. V gene TRBV24-1 combines with J gene TRBJ2-6, with D hard to call. There are 22 residues in the CDR3. Trimming removed 0 bases at V and 3 bases at J, with 26 bases between. CDR1 and CDR2 (germline): KGHDR, SFDVKD.

This chain connects TRBV4-1 to TRBJ1-5; D uncertain. In germline, CDR1 is MGHRA, CDR2 YSYEKL. This CDR3 is built from 16 residues. Trimming cost V 0 bases and J 1 base, with 10 bases left between them. CDR3 in amino acids: CASSQDLGGSNQPQHF. Written as DNA, the CDR3 is TGCGCCAGCAGCCAAGATCTCGGCGGAAGCAATCAGCCCCAGCATTTT.

The rearrangement joins TRBV20-1 to TRBJ2-2, with D maybe TRBD1 (5 bases). CDR1 DFQATT and CDR2 SNEGSKA come from the germline V gene (reference sequence). V was shortened by 7 bases and J by 0 bases, with 9 bases between the two germline ends. This CDR3 has 13 amino acids. CDR3 DNA sequence: TGCAGTGTCGACAGTCCGAACACCGGGGAGCTGTTTTTT. This codes for CSVDSPNTGELFF.

This chain links TRBV11-3 with TRBJ2-1; D could derive from TRBD1 or TRBD2 (5 bases each). The V end lost 2 bases, the J end lost 4 bases, and 9 bases lay between the germline ends. Looked up from germline, CDR1 is SGHNT and CDR2 is YENEEA. The CDR3 is made up of 14 amino acids. This CDR3 is CASSLYGTYNEQFF. CDR3 nucleotides: TGTGCCAGCAGCTTATATGGGACGTACAATGAGCAGTTCTTC. Drawing the rest from reference TRBV11-3 and TRBJ2-1, the complete variable domain is EAGVVQSPRYKIIEKKQPVAFWCNPISGHNTLYWYLQNLGQGPELLIRYENEEAVDDSQLPKDRFSAERLKGVDSTLKIQPAELGDSAVYLCASSLYGTYNEQFFGPGTRLTVL.

This clonotype was counted a few times. V and J are TRBV7-2 and TRBJ2-3, with 10 bases lining up with TRBD2. Germline V gene data show CDR1 as SGHTA and CDR2 as FQGNSA. V lost 3 bases, J lost 6 bases, and 6 bases stayed unmatched. The CDR3 contains 15 residues. In nucleotides, the CDR3 is TGTGCCAGCAGCTTTAGCGGGGGGCCAACCGATACGCAGTATTTT. This codes for CASSFSGGPTDTQYF.

The chain uses TRBV20-1 and TRBJ2-3; D unclear. Germline V gene sequence: CDR1 DFQATT, CDR2 SNEGSKA (reference sequence). The CDR3 extends over 11 amino acids. The germline V and J ends were trimmed by 2 bases and 5 bases, with 5 bases remaining between them. The CDR3 loop is CSARLGDTQYF. CDR3 nucleotides: TGCAGTGCTAGATTGGGAGATACGCAGTATTTT.

The J gene is TRBJ2-7, the V gene TRBV20-1; TRBD1 or TRBD2 may be the D gene (5 bases each). The germline V and J ends were trimmed by 6 bases and 1 base, with 16 bases remaining between them. This CDR3 has 14 amino acids. CDR1 is DFQATT and CDR2 is SNEGSKA in the germline V gene (reference sequence). The CDR3 DNA reads as TGCAGTGCGAAGAGGGGCGGATTATCCTACGAGCAGTACTTC. This encodes CSAKRGGLSYEQYF.

The chain combines TRBV7-2 with TRBJ2-3; 7 nucleotides agree with TRBD2. The V gene's germline CDR1 is SGHTA and CDR2 FQGNSA. This CDR3 is 15 amino acids long. The trim removed 6 bases at V and 1 base at J, leaving 7 bases unmatched. The CDR3 region is CASRRRLAGTDTQYF. CDR3 DNA: TGTGCCAGCAGACGCCGTCTAGCGGGCACAGATACGCAGTATTTT.

This clonotype turned up a few times. V gene TRBV27 combines with J gene TRBJ1-2, with D tentatively TRBD1 (5 bases). Trimming cost V 5 bases and J 1 base, with 14 bases left between them. The CDR3 has 15 residues. Germline V CDR1 and CDR2: MNHEY, SMNVEV (reference sequence). The CDR3 DNA reads as TGTGCCAGCAGTCACCGGAGGGGCGGTAACTATGGCTACACCTTC. Encoded protein: CASSHRRGGNYGYTF.

Ten or more counts support this clonotype. For the CDR3, the DNA is TGTGCCAGCAGCCAAGATCCCCGGGGAAGCTCCTACGAGCAGTACTTC. This translates into CASSQDPRGSSYEQYF. The chain recombines TRBV4-2 with TRBJ2-7, with a tentative D call TRBD2 (5 bases). Germline V gene lookup returns CDR1 LGHNA and CDR2 YNFKEQ. CDR3 length equals 16 residues. Deletions cut 0 bases from V and 0 bases from J, with 12 bases between.

This clonotype occurred a few times. The chain joins TRBV27 to TRBJ2-3, with a possible D match to TRBD1 (5 bases). With 10 bases removed from V and 1 base from J, the gap between germline ends came to 9 bases. The CDR3 runs to 12 residues. The germline gives CDR1 MNHEY, CDR2 SMNVEV (reference sequence). CDR3 nucleotide sequence: TGTGCCAAGATGACAGGCACAGATACGCAGTATTTT. Encoded protein: CAKMTGTDTQYF.

This clonotype appeared a few times. The CDR3 coding sequence is TGCAGCGAACAGGGGGCCTCAGATACGCAGTATTTT. Amino acids: CSEQGASDTQYF. The chain uses TRBV29-1 and TRBJ2-3, with 9 positions matching TRBD1. Germline trimming cut 7 bases from V and 4 bases from J; bases unmatched to any gene: 3. Germline CDR1 SQVTM, CDR2 ANQGSEA. The CDR3 extends over 12 amino acids.

The genes are TRBV12-3 or TRBV12-4 and TRBJ1-1, with TRBD1 identical over 8 bases. This CDR3 has 14 residues. V shed 5 bases and J 4 bases; nucleotides not matched to a gene: 6. The CDR3 sequence: CASSKTGASTEAFF. The CDR3 coding sequence is TGTGCCAGCAGTAAGACAGGGGCGAGCACTGAAGCTTTCTTT.

This clonotype has only a few counts. The junction departs from the called germline gene at one end, perhaps through a read error. This chain links TRBV30 with TRBJ1-2; D is unclear. The germline CDR1 and CDR2 sequences are GTSNPN and SVGIG (reference sequence). This CDR3 spans 14 amino acids. CDR3 nucleotide sequence: TGTGCCTGGAGCAGCTCCTTGGAGACACCACCGGTGGCCTTC. Its protein is CAWSSSLETPPVAF.

In its sample, this clonotype was seen many times. The rearrangement uses TRBV5-1 and TRBJ1-1; 8 positions match TRBD1. Germline V gene sequence: CDR1 SGHRS, CDR2 YFSETQ. The CDR3 spans 15 residues. The J segment lost 0 bases and the V segment lost 4 bases, leaving 5 bases of the junction unmatched. CDR3 nucleotides: TGCGCCAGCAGCCACATGGACAGGGTGAACACTGAAGCTTTCTTT. Translation gives CASSHMDRVNTEAFF.

This chain links TRBV12-3 or TRBV12-4 with TRBJ2-1; the D gene could be TRBD1 or TRBD2 (5 bases each). Trimming removed 7 bases from V and 1 base from J, with 14 bases in between. This CDR3 is built from 15 residues. The CDR3 sequence: CASKRGTASYNEQFF. For the CDR3, the DNA is TGTGCCAGCAAACGAGGGACGGCGTCCTACAATGAGCAGTTCTTC.

The V call is TRBV3-1, the J call TRBJ2-5; tentatively, D is TRBD1 (5 bases). This CDR3 contains 13 residues. Germline CDR1 reads LGHDT; CDR2 reads YNNKEL (reference sequence). Trimming shortened V by 1 base and J by 5 bases, and 8 bases separated the two germline ends. CDR3 loop: CASSQGQSETQYF. As DNA, the CDR3 is TGTGCCAGCAGCCAAGGACAGAGCGAGACCCAGTACTTC.

In this sample, this clonotype turned up many times. The chain combines TRBV7-3 with TRBJ2-2; D remains ambiguous. The V gene's germline CDR1 is SGHTA and CDR2 FQGTGA. With 4 bases removed from V and 2 bases from J, the gap between germline ends came to 2 bases. The CDR3 covers 12 residues. The CDR3 DNA is TGTGCCAGCAGCTCAAACACCGGGGAGCTGTTTTTT. Encoded protein: CASSSNTGELFF. Full variable domain (remainder filled in from reference TRBV7-3 and TRBJ2-2): GAGVSQTPSNKVTEKGKYVELRCDPISGHTALYWYRQSLGQGPEFLIYFQGTGAADDSGLPNDRFFAVRPEGSVSTLKIQRTERGDSAVYLCASSSNTGELFFGEGSRLTVL.